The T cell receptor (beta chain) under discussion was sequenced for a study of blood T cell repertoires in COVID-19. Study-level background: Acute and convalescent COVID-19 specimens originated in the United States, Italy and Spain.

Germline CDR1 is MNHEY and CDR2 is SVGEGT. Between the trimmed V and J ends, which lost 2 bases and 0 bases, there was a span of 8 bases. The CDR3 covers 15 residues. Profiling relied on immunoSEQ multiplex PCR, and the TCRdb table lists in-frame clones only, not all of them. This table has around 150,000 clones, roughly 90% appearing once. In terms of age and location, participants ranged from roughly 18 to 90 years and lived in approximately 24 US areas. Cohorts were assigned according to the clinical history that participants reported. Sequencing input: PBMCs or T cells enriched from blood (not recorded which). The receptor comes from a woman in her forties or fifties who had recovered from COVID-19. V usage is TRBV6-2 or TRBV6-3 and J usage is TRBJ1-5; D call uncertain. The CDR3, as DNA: TGTGCCAGCAGTTACGGAGGCACTAGCAATCAGCCCCAGCATTTT. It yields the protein CASSYGGTSNQPQHF.